This T cell receptor (beta chain) is from a study of T cell repertoires in cytomegalovirus infection. The wider study: From public TCR beta signatures came an indication of both CMV infection and matching HLA type.

Germline V lookup: CDR1 SGHVS, CDR2 FQNEAQ. The CDR3 covers 14 residues. Trimming stripped 5 bases from V and 7 bases from J, with 14 bases between. Study findings and constraints: There were carriers of CMV plus the relevant HLA, and cumulative public TCR beta family frequency identified them. Dominating the ex vivo response were HLA-C-restricted CMV-specific TCR beta clonotypes.

This clonotype has a handful of counts. The antigen remains unidentified. TCRdb called the reads again in MiXCR, with one record for every CDR3 protein. The repertoire holds some 300,000 distinct CDR3 sequences, with roughly 15% as singletons. Sequencing was done on a sample of PBMCs. This sequence originates from a human donor in good health (CMV status not recorded). Some clones in this sample may be carry-over from other donors' samples. The chain uses TRBV7-8 and TRBJ1-4; D is uncertain. The chain's CDR3 is CASSPEQDLEKLFF. CDR3 DNA sequence: TGTGCCAGCAGCCCCGAGCAAGATCTTGAAAAACTGTTTTTT.